The 24 T cell receptor beta chains below all came from one sample that was sequenced in a study of control samples from healthy donors and cancer patients. Some clones are missing from TCRdb's copy, which holds only in-frame ones; the method was immunoSEQ multiplex PCR. The sample contains 84,000 or so clones, roughly 91% of which appear only once. The sample was blood. Source of these receptors: a man in his thirties or forties in good health.

This chain links TRBV7-8 with TRBJ2-1; a possible D gene is TRBD2 (6 bases). CDR1 SGHVS and CDR2 FQNEAQ come from the germline V gene. V was clipped by 0 bases and J by 8 bases, with 11 bases between them. CDR3 length: 14 amino acids. The CDR3 DNA reads as TGTGCCAGCAGCTTAGCCCTGGGAGGTCATGAGCAGTTCTTC. Translating it yields CASSLALGGHEQFF. The full variable domain, completed using reference TRBV7-8 and TRBJ2-1, is GAGVSQSPRYKVAKRGQDVALRCDPISGHVSLFWYQQALGQGPEFLTYFQNEAQLDKSGLPSDRFFAERPEGSVSTLKIQRTQQEDSAVYLCASSLALGGHEQFFGPGTRLTVL.

This chain uses TRBV14 with TRBJ1-1, with D hard to call. The germline V and J ends were trimmed by 2 bases and 11 bases, with 21 bases remaining between them. CDR1 SGHDN and CDR2 FVKESK come from the germline V gene. The CDR3 runs 15 residues. CDR3 in DNA: TGTGCCAGCAGCCAAACCCGGGCCCTCAGTAGGGATGCTTTCTTT. It specifies CASSQTRALSRDAFF.

The chain employs TRBV28 and TRBJ2-3; maybe TRBD2 (5 bases). The CDR3 covers 17 residues. Germline assignment: CDR1 MDHEN and CDR2 SYDVKM. The V end lost 3 bases, the J end lost 0 bases, and 16 bases lay between the germline ends. The CDR3 protein is CASSFASLDRSTDTQYF. CDR3 coding DNA: TGTGCCAGCAGTTTTGCTAGCTTGGACCGGAGCACAGATACGCAGTATTTT.

The V gene is TRBV9, the J gene TRBJ2-7, with 7 bases lining up with TRBD2. Trimming removed 0 bases from V and 0 bases from J; junction bases left unmatched: 3. Germline V lookup: CDR1 SGDLS, CDR2 YYNGEE. This CDR3 comprises 15 residues. CDR3 protein: CASSVGSGYSYEQYF. As DNA, the CDR3 is TGTGCCAGCAGCGTAGGTAGCGGGTACTCCTACGAGCAGTACTTC.

This chain uses TRBV4-1 with TRBJ1-1, with D possibly TRBD1 on 5 matching bases. This CDR3 is built from 14 residues. Germline assignment: CDR1 MGHRA and CDR2 YSYEKL. The ends were cut back, 0 bases at V and 11 bases at J, with 16 bases in the middle. This CDR3 reads CASSQDTGGRGAFF. DNA for the CDR3: TGCGCCAGCAGCCAAGATACGGGGGGTAGGGGTGCTTTCTTT.

The chain carries TRBV5-1 and TRBJ1-1, with 9 bases aligning to TRBD1. Losses at the gene ends were 3 bases for V and 5 bases for J; bases not matched to a gene: 8. Germline loops: CDR1 SGHRS, CDR2 YFSETQ. CDR3 length: 15 amino acids. For the CDR3, the DNA is TGCGCCAGCAGCTGGTCGGGACAGGGATCGACTGAAGCTTTCTTT. It is translated as CASSWSGQGSTEAFF.

The chain carries TRBV5-1 and TRBJ2-1; 10 bases line up with TRBD1. Per germline, CDR1 SGHRS and CDR2 YFSETQ. Losses at the gene ends were 4 bases for V and 6 bases for J; bases not matched to a gene: 10. The CDR3 is 16 residues long. CDR3 coding DNA: TGCGCCAGCAGCCTGCGACAGGGGGCAAGTTTCAATGAGCAGTTCTTC. As protein: CASSLRQGASFNEQFF.

The CDR3 coding sequence is TGCGCCAGCAGCCAAGTACTAGCGAAGAGCTCCTACAATGAGCAGTTCTTC. Amino acids: CASSQVLAKSSYNEQFF. The gene calls are TRBV4-1 and TRBJ2-1, with 7 bases fitting TRBD2. This CDR3 has 17 amino acids. Germline V lookup: CDR1 MGHRA, CDR2 YSYEKL. J gave up 0 bases and V 1 base, and 6 bases lay outside the gene matches.

The chain has TRBV6-6 and TRBJ2-3; the D is unclear. The germline V and J ends were trimmed by 2 bases and 6 bases, with 12 bases remaining between them. There are 14 residues in the CDR3. In germline, CDR1 is MNHNY, CDR2 SVGAGI (reference sequence). The CDR3 DNA is TGTGCCAGCAGTTACCGGCGCCGGGCCGATACGCAGTATTTT. Residues: CASSYRRRADTQYF.

The chain joins TRBV3-1 (or the pseudogene TRBV3-2) to TRBJ2-2; 11 bases are a match to TRBD2. This CDR3 contains 16 residues. Germline V gene lookup returns CDR1 LGHDT and CDR2 YNNKEL (reference sequence). The V segment lost 3 bases and the J segment 3 bases; nucleotides outside the gene matches: 3. The CDR3 DNA reads TGTGCCAGCAGCCATATAGCGGGGGGGCACACCGGGGAGCTGTTTTTT. This codes for CASSHIAGGHTGELFF.

CDR3 nucleotide sequence: TGCGCCAGCAGCTTGGCCACTGGACTATCGAACACCGGGGAGCTGTTTTTT. The encoded protein is CASSLATGLSNTGELFF. The chain has TRBV5-1 and TRBJ2-2; D perhaps matches TRBD2 (6 bases). This CDR3 region has 17 residues. The germline CDR1 and CDR2 sequences are SGHRS and YFSETQ. V was trimmed by 0 bases and J by 0 bases, leaving 12 bases between them.

Only one count was recorded for this clone. This sequence joins TRBV30 and TRBJ1-6, with no clear D. This CDR3 spans 12 amino acids. V lost 2 bases, J lost 11 bases, and 10 bases lay in between. Germline V CDR1 and CDR2: GTSNPN, SVGIG (reference sequence). Here the CDR3 DNA reads TGTGCCTGGAGTCTGGGCCAGCCACCCCTCCACTTT. This encodes CAWSLGQPPLHF. Together with reference TRBV30 and TRBJ1-6, the CDR3 gives the full variable domain: SQTIHQWPATLVQPVGSPLSLECTVEGTSNPNLYWYRQAAGRGLQLLFYSVGIGQISSEVPQNLSASRPQDRQFILSSKKLLLSDSGFYLCAWSLGQPPLHFGNGTRLTVT.

CDR3 loop: CASSPRTPGANVLTF. CDR3 in DNA: TGTGCCAGTAGTCCTCGGACACCCGGGGCCAACGTCCTGACTTTC. The chain couples TRBV19 to TRBJ2-6, with a possible D match to TRBD1 (5 bases). The CDR3 is made up of 15 amino acids. Germline V lookup: CDR1 LNHDA, CDR2 SQIVND (reference sequence). V lost 5 bases and J lost 4, with 12 bases in between.

This chain uses TRBV4-1 with TRBJ2-3, with 12 bases that match TRBD1. Germline loops: CDR1 MGHRA, CDR2 YSYEKL. V dropped 8 bases and J dropped 2; count of bases not matched to a gene: 2. The CDR3 spans 14 residues. The DNA for the CDR3 is TGCGCCAGCGAGGGACAGGGGGCCACAGATACGCAGTATTTT. Translated, it gives CASEGQGATDTQYF.

This chain links TRBV7-2 with TRBJ2-7, with TRBD2 matching 12 bases. Germline V gene data show CDR1 as SGHTA and CDR2 as FQGNSA. There are 16 residues in the CDR3. The V gene end was trimmed by 5 bases and the J gene end by 7 bases; junction bases not matched to a gene: 12. The CDR3 protein is CASSHPGLAGLYEQYF. The CDR3 coding sequence is TGTGCCAGCAGCCACCCGGGACTAGCGGGTCTATATGAGCAGTACTTC.

The chain uses TRBV21-1 and TRBJ2-5; the table's D call of TRBD2 was not tested on the DNA. TRBV21-1 corresponds to a pseudogene. The CDR3 consists of 16 residues. The CDR3 protein is CASSKGWGVRQETQYF. The CDR3 DNA is TGTGCCAGCAGCAAAGGGTGGGGAGTTCGACAAGAGACCCAGTACTTC.

The chain is built from TRBV3-1 (or the pseudogene TRBV3-2) and TRBJ1-6; 7 bases map to TRBD1. The germline CDR1 and CDR2 sequences are LGHDT and YNNKEL (reference sequence). Trimming took 1 base from V and 3 from J; bases not matched to a gene: 3. This CDR3 comprises 16 residues. The CDR3 sequence: CASSQAGTVYNSPLHF. The CDR3 DNA reads TGTGCCAGCAGCCAAGCGGGGACAGTCTATAATTCACCCCTCCACTTT.

V usage is TRBV6-6 and J usage is TRBJ2-5; D tentatively fits TRBD1 or TRBD2 (7 bases each). The germline V gene has CDR1 MNHNY and CDR2 SVGAGI (reference sequence). CDR3 length equals 13 residues. CDR3 sequence: CSGGDSSQETQYF. The CDR3 DNA reads TGTTCAGGGGGGGACAGCAGCCAAGAGACCCAGTACTTC.

This chain joins TRBV7-2 and TRBJ1-3, with D hard to call. Germline assignment: CDR1 SGHTA and CDR2 FQGNSA. Trimming shortened V by 1 base and J by 4 bases, and 8 bases separated the two germline ends. The CDR3 consists of 14 residues. CDR3 in amino acids: CASSLDNPGNTIYF. For the CDR3, the DNA is TGTGCCAGCAGCTTAGACAACCCGGGAAACACCATATATTTT.

The V and J genes are TRBV6-5 and TRBJ1-5, with a weak D call TRBD1 (5 bases). The CDR3 runs 15 residues. From germline, CDR1 is MNHEY and CDR2 SVGAGI. V was clipped by 6 bases and J by 1 base, with 13 bases between them. CDR3 amino acids: CASRLGRLSNQPQHF. DNA for the CDR3: TGTGCCAGCAGATTGGGGCGTTTGAGCAATCAGCCCCAGCATTTT.

The gene calls are TRBV5-1 and TRBJ2-2; the match to TRBD1 covers 7 bases. The V gene end was trimmed by 8 bases and the J gene end by 3 bases; junction bases not matched to a gene: 7. CDR1 is SGHRS, CDR2 YFSETQ, per germline. The CDR3 has 14 residues. In DNA form, the CDR3 reads TGCGCCAGACCGGGACAGATGTACACCGGGGAGCTGTTTTTT. Translation: CARPGQMYTGELFF.

The genes are TRBV11-3 and TRBJ2-5, with 9 nucleotides matching TRBD1. V lost 5 bases and J lost 0; bases outside the gene matches: 4. This CDR3 is 15 amino acids long. Germline V lookup: CDR1 SGHNT, CDR2 YENEEA. The chain's CDR3 is CASSPGTGYQETQYF. In nucleotides, the CDR3 is TGTGCCAGCAGCCCCGGGACAGGGTACCAAGAGACCCAGTACTTC.

The rearrangement uses TRBV3-1 (or the pseudogene TRBV3-2) and TRBJ1-2; a possible D gene is TRBD1 (6 bases). Germline-derived CDR1 and CDR2 are LGHDT and YNNKEL (reference sequence). CDR3 length equals 13 residues. V was cut by 0 bases and J by 7 bases, with 9 bases left in between. CDR3 DNA: TGTGCCAGCAGCCAAGAATCAGGGGTTGGCTACACCTTC. The encoded protein is CASSQESGVGYTF.

The V gene is TRBV5-4, the J gene TRBJ2-1; weak D call: TRBD1 (6 bases). The V end lost 0 bases, the J end lost 0 bases, and 10 bases lay between the germline ends. This CDR3 is built from 16 residues. CDR1 is SGHNT, CDR2 YYREEE, per germline (reference sequence). CDR3 DNA sequence: TGTGCCAGCAGCTTGGCCGCAGGGGTCTCCTACAATGAGCAGTTCTTC. Its translation: CASSLAAGVSYNEQFF.